One and the same sample provided the 20 T cell receptor beta chains below, sequenced in a study of blood T cell repertoires in COVID-19. Clones were read by immunoSEQ multiplex PCR, and TCRdb kept only the in-frame ones, dropping some. The sample has hundreds of thousands of clones; around nine tenths are singletons. Input material: peripheral blood. These TCRs come from a woman in her seventies with COVID-19, enrolled during active disease.

The rearrangement links TRBV6-5 to TRBJ2-3; TRBD1 matches 7 bases. This CDR3 has 16 residues. The germline gives CDR1 MNHEY, CDR2 SVGAGI. V dropped 2 bases and J dropped 4; count of bases not matched to a gene: 9. The CDR3 is CASSYLRGNRADTQYF. CDR3 coding DNA: TGTGCCAGCAGTTACCTCAGGGGGAATCGCGCAGATACGCAGTATTTT.

The chain combines TRBV5-1 with TRBJ2-5; TRBD2 matches 9 bases. The CDR3 is 14 residues long. V lost 3 bases to trimming and J lost 2 bases; unmatched junction nucleotides: 2. In germline, CDR1 is SGHRS, CDR2 YFSETQ. CDR3 DNA: TGCGCCAGCAGCTCGACTAGCGGACAAGAGACCCAGTACTTC. The encoded protein is CASSSTSGQETQYF.

The chain combines TRBV18 with TRBJ1-2; the D gene is possibly TRBD1 (6 bases). The CDR3 consists of 13 residues. The germline CDR1 and CDR2 sequences are KGHSH and LQKENI. V lost 6 bases and J lost 6, with 14 bases in between. In DNA, the CDR3 is TGTGCCAGCTCTAGCCAGGGGCAGGATGGCTACACCTTC. Its translation: CASSSQGQDGYTF.

The CDR3 protein is CASSPLSSYNSPLHF. The CDR3 nucleotides are TGTGCCAGCAGTCCCCTGAGCTCCTATAATTCACCCCTCCACTTT. The chain has TRBV2 and TRBJ1-6; D unclear. The CDR3 covers 15 residues. Germline lookup yields CDR1 SNHLY and CDR2 FYNNEI. Trimming removed 5 bases from V and 0 bases from J, with 8 bases in between.

This clone was counted between two and nine times. The chain links TRBV7-9 to TRBJ1-1; TRBD1 might be the D (6 bases). Deletions cut 1 base from V and 2 bases from J, with 14 bases between. The germline V gene encodes CDR1 SEHNR and CDR2 FQNEAQ (reference sequence). CDR3 length: 16 residues. In nucleotides, the CDR3 is TGTGCCAGCAGCTTAGATTTGGGGGCCCTCAACACTGAAGCTTTCTTT. This sequence encodes CASSLDLGALNTEAFF.

The chain's CDR3 is CATSRDLTARYGYTF. The CDR3 region has the DNA TGTGCCACCAGCAGAGATCTTACAGCCCGCTATGGCTACACCTTC. The chain employs TRBV15 and TRBJ1-2; D uncertain. Trimming stripped 0 bases from V and 4 bases from J, with 12 bases between. The CDR3 covers 15 residues. Germline CDR1 and CDR2: LNHNV and YYDKDF (reference sequence).

V is TRBV18 and J is TRBJ1-2, with a possible D match to TRBD1 (5 bases). CDR3 length equals 15 residues. Germline CDR1 and CDR2: KGHSH and LQKENI. V was cut by 1 base and J by 3 bases, with 12 bases left in between. CDR3 in amino acids: CASSPRAGNDYGYTF. The CDR3 region has the DNA TGTGCCAGCTCACCACGGGCAGGGAATGACTATGGCTACACCTTC. Looking up the rest from reference TRBV18 and TRBJ1-2 gives the full variable domain: NAGVMQNPRHLVRRRGQEARLRCSPMKGHSHVYWYRQLPEEGLKFMVYLQKENIIDESGMPKERFSAEFPKEGPSILRIQQVVRGDSAAYFCASSPRAGNDYGYTFGSGTRLTVV.

This clone was recorded a few times. The V call is TRBV27, the J call TRBJ1-1; TRBD1 matches at 9 bases. The germline gives CDR1 MNHEY, CDR2 SMNVEV (reference sequence). The length of the CDR3 is 12 residues. V lost 7 bases, J lost 10 bases, and 7 bases stayed unmatched. CDR3 in amino acids: CASIDSTGGAFF. In nucleotides, the CDR3 is TGTGCCAGCATCGACTCGACAGGGGGAGCTTTCTTT.

This chain joins TRBV18 and TRBJ1-1; TRBD1 agrees at 8 bases. J lost 3 bases, V lost 2 bases, and 11 bases had no gene match. Germline V gives CDR1 KGHSH, CDR2 LQKENI. The CDR3 contains 17 residues. The CDR3 protein is CASSPVYQGAGDTEAFF. The CDR3 nucleotides read TGTGCCAGCTCACCAGTTTATCAGGGGGCAGGCGACACTGAAGCTTTCTTT.

Notes on this clone: Other DNA sequences in the sample encode the same CDR3. The chain couples TRBV19 to TRBJ1-5; D perhaps matches TRBD1 (6 bases). The V end was cut by 3 bases, the J end by 5 bases, with 14 bases between. The CDR3 is 15 residues long. Germline CDR1 is LNHDA and CDR2 is SQIVND (reference sequence). The CDR3 sequence is CASSIGGDGYQPQHF. CDR3 in DNA: TGTGCCAGTAGTATTGGGGGCGACGGATATCAGCCCCAGCATTTT.

J is TRBJ2-5 and V is TRBV5-1; 7 bases match TRBD1. In germline, CDR1 is SGHRS, CDR2 YFSETQ. With 3 bases clipped from V and 4 bases from J, the junction kept 3 bases outside the gene matches. This CDR3 region has 13 residues. The CDR3 coding sequence is TGCGCCAGCAGCTCGGGACAGTCAGAGACCCAGTACTTC. It codes for CASSSGQSETQYF. Based on the CDR3 plus reference TRBV5-1 and TRBJ2-5, the full variable domain is KAGVTQTPRYLIKTRGQQVTLSCSPISGHRSVSWYQQTPGQGLQFLFEYFSETQRNKGNFPGRFSGRQFSNSRSEMNVSTLELGDSALYLCASSSGQSETQYFGPGTRLLVL.

The chain uses TRBV28 and TRBJ1-4, with a weak D call TRBD1 (6 bases). The germline gives CDR1 MDHEN, CDR2 SYDVKM. CDR3 length equals 13 residues. The ends were cut back, 2 bases at V and 10 bases at J, with 11 bases in the middle. CDR3 protein: CASSLGGAGKLFF. CDR3 DNA sequence: TGTGCCAGCAGTTTAGGGGGGGCTGGAAAACTGTTTTTT.

The rearrangement joins TRBV9 to TRBJ2-2; possibly TRBD1 for D (5 bases). This CDR3 comprises 17 residues. Germline CDR1 and CDR2: SGDLS and YYNGEE. V was clipped by 1 base and J by 0 bases, with 13 bases between them. Here the CDR3 reads CASSVPPDNPNTGELFF. The CDR3 bases are TGTGCCAGCAGCGTACCCCCGGACAACCCGAACACCGGGGAGCTGTTTTTT.

CDR3 DNA: TGTGCCTGGAGTGTTTCCACAAAGTCACCCCTCCACTTT. Its protein is CAWSVSTKSPLHF. The J gene is TRBJ1-6, the V gene TRBV30; no clear D gene. Trimming took 0 bases from V and 10 from J, leaving 10 bases between them. Per the germline V gene, CDR1 is GTSNPN and CDR2 is SVGIG (reference sequence). CDR3 length: 13 residues.

J is TRBJ2-1 and V is TRBV27, with TRBD2 as a possible D gene (6 bases). V lost 6 bases, J lost 6 bases, and 15 bases lay in between. Looked up from germline, CDR1 is MNHEY and CDR2 is SMNVEV (reference sequence). The CDR3 extends over 14 amino acids. The CDR3 region has the DNA TGTGCCAGCAGATATGGAGGGTTAGGCAATGAGCAGTTCTTC. Its translation is CASRYGGLGNEQFF.

In this sample, this clone turned up once. This chain connects TRBV5-1 to TRBJ2-7, with D tentatively TRBD1 (6 bases). The germline CDR1 and CDR2 sequences are SGHRS and YFSETQ. CDR3 length equals 15 residues. Trimming left V 0 bases short and J 4 bases short, with 14 bases between. The CDR3 reads CASSLEAGVVYEQYF. The CDR3 DNA reads as TGCGCCAGCAGCTTGGAGGCAGGGGTCGTTTACGAGCAGTACTTC.

This clone came up once. The rearrangement links TRBV5-6 to TRBJ1-1, with TRBD1 matching 7 bases. This CDR3 is built from 13 residues. With 4 bases clipped from V and 3 bases from J, the junction kept 3 bases outside the gene matches. Germline V gene lookup returns CDR1 SGHDT and CDR2 YYEEEE. Here the CDR3 DNA reads TGTGCCAGCAGCCCTGGACAGGACACTGAAGCTTTCTTT. It encodes CASSPGQDTEAFF.

This chain links TRBV11-2 with TRBJ2-5; TRBD2 matches at 12 bases. Germline CDR1 reads SGHAT; CDR2 reads FQNNGV. The trim removed 10 bases at V and 1 base at J, leaving 10 bases unmatched. This CDR3 has 16 residues. The CDR3 region is CATRRASGGVQETQYF. The CDR3 DNA reads TGTGCCACCCGGCGGGCTAGCGGGGGGGTCCAAGAGACCCAGTACTTC.

The chain carries TRBV14 and TRBJ2-1; TRBD2 agrees at 14 bases. From germline, CDR1 is SGHDN and CDR2 FVKESK. With V trimmed by 4 bases and J by 5 bases, 4 bases remained unmatched. The CDR3 is made up of 16 amino acids. The CDR3 nucleotides read TGTGCCAGCAGCCGGACTAGCGGGGGGCTTAACAATGAGCAGTTCTTC. Amino acid sequence: CASSRTSGGLNNEQFF.

In its sample, this clone was seen once. The chain combines TRBV3-1 (or the pseudogene TRBV3-2) with TRBJ1-2; D might be TRBD1 (5 bases). Germline CDR1 reads LGHDT; CDR2 reads YNNKEL (reference sequence). The CDR3 length is 15 residues. The V and J ends lost 0 bases and 7 bases respectively, with 15 bases between them. CDR3 bases: TGTGCCAGCAGCCAAGATTGGGCAGGGTTCGGTGGCTACACCTTC. It yields the protein CASSQDWAGFGGYTF.